Presented here are 10 T cell receptor beta chains from one specimen sequenced in a study of beta chain features in type 1 diabetes. Expressed TCRB transcripts were sequenced after all isolated RNA was converted to cDNA. Clones were read by immunoSEQ multiplex PCR, and TCRdb kept only the in-frame ones, dropping some. The data hold 70,000 to 90,000 clones, with about 32% observed a single time. The sequenced sample consisted of stem cell memory CD4+ T cells from blood. The receptor source for this set is a woman aged 18-29 years in good health.

This clone came up a few times. The chain carries TRBV30 and TRBJ2-7, with 9 bases matching TRBD1. This CDR3 is built from 13 residues. The junction had 7 bases not matched to a gene; V was cut back by 5 bases and J by 5 bases. CDR1 is GTSNPN and CDR2 is SVGIG in the germline V gene (reference sequence). This CDR3 reads CAWQWTGENEQYF. CDR3 sequence (DNA): TGTGCCTGGCAGTGGACAGGGGAGAACGAGCAGTACTTC.

The genes are TRBV27 and TRBJ2-6; D gene ambiguous. This CDR3 is built from 15 residues. Germline V gene data show CDR1 as MNHEY and CDR2 as SMNVEV (reference sequence). V was pared by 8 bases and J by 0 bases, with 11 bases between. CDR3 bases: TGTGCCAGCCGTCAGGTGCTCTCTGGGGCCAACGTCCTGACTTTC. This codes for CASRQVLSGANVLTF.

This clone was counted a few times. The J gene is TRBJ1-1, the V gene TRBV5-8, with D maybe TRBD1 (6 bases). Germline CDR1 is SGHTS and CDR2 is YDEGEE. Trimming shortened V by 4 bases and J by 11 bases, and 18 bases separated the two germline ends. The length of the CDR3 is 13 residues. The CDR3 DNA is TGTGCCAGCAGCGTAGGACAGCCACTGGAGGCTTTCTTT. This encodes CASSVGQPLEAFF.

J is TRBJ1-1 and V is TRBV5-4, with D possibly matching TRBD1 (5 bases). The CDR3 is 15 residues long. Germline CDR1 and CDR2: SGHNT and YYREEE (reference sequence). V lost 4 bases and J lost 3, with 16 bases in between. This CDR3 reads CASSGGSGGDTEAFF. CDR3 nucleotide sequence: TGTGCCAGCAGCGGGGGGTCGGGGGGTGACACTGAAGCTTTCTTT.

This chain joins TRBV4-1 and TRBJ2-3; a weak D match, TRBD1 (7 bases). The ends were cut back, 3 bases at V and 6 bases at J, with 19 bases in the middle. Germline-derived CDR1 and CDR2 are MGHRA and YSYEKL. The CDR3 runs 16 residues. CDR3 sequence (DNA): TGCGCCAGCAGCCAGGGCGGGACAGAAATAGGCGATACGCAGTATTTT. It codes for CASSQGGTEIGDTQYF.

The J gene is TRBJ1-2, the V gene TRBV19; maybe TRBD1 (6 bases). Germline V gene sequence: CDR1 LNHDA, CDR2 SQIVND (reference sequence). The CDR3 has 15 residues. V was cut by 5 bases and J by 2 bases, with 15 bases left in between. The CDR3 coding sequence is TGTGCCAGTAGTCCAACCGGACAGCGCAACTATGGCTACACCTTC. It encodes CASSPTGQRNYGYTF.

This clone was seen a few times. This chain joins TRBV27 and TRBJ2-5; the D is unclear. V lost 4 bases and J lost 4, with 13 bases in between. Per germline, CDR1 MNHEY and CDR2 SMNVEV (reference sequence). CDR3 size: 14 residues. The CDR3 loop is CASSSFGDGETQYF. The DNA for the CDR3 is TGTGCCAGCAGTTCTTTTGGAGATGGAGAGACCCAGTACTTC.

CDR3 sequence (DNA): TGCGCCAGCAGTGAGAGTGAGGGAATACAGTTCTTC. It specifies CASSESEGIQFF. The chain recombines TRBV10-1 with TRBJ2-1; a possible D gene is TRBD2 (5 bases). The germline V and J ends were trimmed by 2 bases and 13 bases, with 12 bases remaining between them. The germline V gene encodes CDR1 WNHNN and CDR2 SYGVQD (reference sequence). This CDR3 spans 12 amino acids.

V is TRBV23-1 and J is TRBJ1-2; D gene ambiguous. TRBV23-1 has ORF status, its function being uncertain. This CDR3 is built from 15 residues. Trimming removed 1 base at V and 7 bases at J, with 16 bases between. DNA of the CDR3: TGCGCCAGCAGTCAATATAATACCTCGAGTATTGGCTACACCTTC. Protein sequence: CASSQYNTSSIGYTF.

The chain carries TRBV30 and TRBJ1-1; 8 bases are a match to TRBD1. J gave up 4 bases and V 3 bases, and 10 bases lay outside the gene matches. The V gene's germline CDR1 is GTSNPN and CDR2 SVGIG (reference sequence). The CDR3 spans 15 residues. The CDR3 DNA reads TGTGCCTGGAGGGAGGGGAGACAGGGGAGCACTGAAGCTTTCTTT. Protein sequence: CAWREGRQGSTEAFF. Together with reference TRBV30 and TRBJ1-1, the CDR3 gives the full variable domain: SQTIHQWPATLVQPVGSPLSLECTVEGTSNPNLYWYRQAAGRGLQLLFYSVGIGQISSEVPQNLSASRPQDRQFILSSKKLLLSDSGFYLCAWREGRQGSTEAFFGQGTRLTVV.